These 18 T cell receptor beta chains came from one sample sequenced in a study of regulatory T cells in long-lasting Graves disease. This sample's time point: newly diagnosed GD, antithyroid drugs for less than 3 months. Extracted PBMC RNA gave rise to the TCR library. For TCR beta, libraries came from iRepertoire HTBI primers and Arm-PCR of CDR3 regions. TCRdb redid the calling of the multiplex PCR reads with MiXCR, one entry per CDR3 protein. The table has over 400,000 distinct CDR3 sequences, 13% to 15% seen once. The same data also went into a second study, on T cells in Graves' hyperthyroidism and ophthalmopathy.

Sequences were derived from peripheral blood mononuclear cells (PBMCs), sampled at new diagnosis, from a patient treated with antithyroid drugs. The receptors stem from a woman in her 50s with Graves disease.

This clonotype was seen a single time. A read error may explain this, as a much larger clone is one base away. This chain connects TRBV4-2 to TRBJ2-3; 7 bases fit TRBD2. Trimming at V came to 4 bases and at J to 6 bases, leaving 16 bases not matched to a gene. The CDR3 extends over 17 amino acids. Looked up from germline, CDR1 is LGHNA and CDR2 is YNFKEQ. In DNA, the CDR3 is TGTGCCAGCAGCCTAGACTGGAGTAGCGGGCTTAGCGATACGCAGTATTTT. Protein: CASSLDWSSGLSDTQYF.

The rearrangement joins TRBV20-1 to TRBJ2-7, with 10 bases matching TRBD2. The germline V gene has CDR1 DFQATT and CDR2 SNEGSKA (reference sequence). This CDR3 comprises 14 residues. V was clipped by 0 bases and J by 5 bases; unmatched bases: 4. CDR3 in amino acids: CSARDLAGGHEQYF. CDR3 nucleotide sequence: TGCAGTGCTAGAGATTTAGCGGGAGGCCACGAGCAGTACTTC.

This clonotype was detected ten times or more. The chain is built from TRBV12-3 or TRBV12-4 and TRBJ2-2; 9 nucleotides align to TRBD2. The CDR3 consists of 16 residues. V shed 2 bases and J 4 bases; nucleotides not matched to a gene: 5. The CDR3 DNA reads TGTGCCAGCAGTTTATTAGTAGCGGGAGTCACCGGGGAGCTGTTTTTT. Protein product: CASSLLVAGVTGELFF.

This clonotype was detected a few times. The rearrangement uses TRBV5-1 and TRBJ1-2; D is unclear. CDR1 is SGHRS and CDR2 is YFSETQ in the germline V gene. The CDR3 sequence is 14 residues long. V was shortened by 0 bases and J by 4 bases, with 10 bases between the two germline ends. CDR3 DNA sequence: TGCGCCAGCAGCTTGGAGGGTCGGGTCTATGGCTACACCTTC. This encodes CASSLEGRVYGYTF.

This clonotype was detected a few times. The V gene is TRBV5-6, the J gene TRBJ2-5; 9 bases are a match to TRBD1. Germline V gene lookup returns CDR1 SGHDT and CDR2 YYEEEE. V gave up 5 bases and J gave up 5 bases; unmatched junction bases: 4. This CDR3 is 13 amino acids long. The CDR3 bases are TGTGCCAGCAGAAGGGACAGGGAGGAGACCCAGTACTTC. Its translation: CASRRDREETQYF. The whole variable domain, filled in from reference TRBV5-6 and TRBJ2-5, reads DAGVTQSPTHLIKTRGQQVTLRCSPKSGHDTVSWYQQALGQGPQFIFQYYEEEERQRGNFPDRFSGHQFPNYSSELNVNALLLGDSALYLCASRRDREETQYFGPGTRLLVL.

This clonotype was seen many times. For the CDR3, the DNA is TGTGCCAGCAGTCGGAGGACGGACGGTACACATCAGCCCCAGCATTTT. It specifies CASSRRTDGTHQPQHF. The chain couples TRBV27 to TRBJ1-5; D unresolved. Trimming pared 5 bases from V and 5 bases from J, leaving 19 bases between. The CDR3 consists of 16 residues. Germline V gene lookup returns CDR1 MNHEY and CDR2 SMNVEV (reference sequence).

The table lists this clonotype with many counts. This chain joins TRBV28 and TRBJ2-2; 7 bases line up with TRBD2. Germline trimming cut 3 bases from V and 6 bases from J; bases unmatched to any gene: 10. The germline gives CDR1 MDHEN, CDR2 SYDVKM. The CDR3 is 16 residues long. The CDR3 bases are TGTGCCAGCAGTTTCGGGCACGGGGCGGGAGCCGGGGAGCTGTTTTTT. It specifies CASSFGHGAGAGELFF. Together with reference TRBV28 and TRBJ2-2, the CDR3 gives the full variable domain: DVKVTQSSRYLVKRTGEKVFLECVQDMDHENMFWYRQDPGLGLRLIYFSYDVKMKEKGDIPEGYSVSREKKERFSLILESASTNQTSMYLCASSFGHGAGAGELFFGEGSRLTVL.

In its sample, this clonotype was seen a few times. The chain couples TRBV10-3 to TRBJ2-7; 7 bases fit TRBD2. This CDR3 has 15 amino acids. With 3 bases clipped from V and 1 base from J, the junction kept 6 bases outside the gene matches. CDR1 ENHRY and CDR2 SYGVKD come from the germline V gene. CDR3 region: CAISDWAGASYEQYF. CDR3 DNA sequence: TGTGCCATCAGTGATTGGGCGGGAGCTTCCTACGAGCAGTACTTC.

V gene TRBV6-1 combines with J gene TRBJ1-4, with 8 bases lining up with TRBD1. Germline V lookup: CDR1 MNHNS, CDR2 SASEGT. The CDR3 spans 15 residues. The ends lost 1 base at V and 10 bases at J; junction bases unmatched: 8. The CDR3 here is CASSEVTGALGKLFF. CDR3 bases: TGTGCCAGCAGTGAAGTGACAGGGGCCTTAGGAAAACTGTTTTTT.

At least ten counts were recorded for this clonotype. The genes are TRBV29-1 and TRBJ1-2, with a weak D call TRBD1 (5 bases). Germline V gene sequence: CDR1 SQVTM, CDR2 ANQGSEA. The CDR3 runs to 11 residues. The V end lost 7 bases, the J end lost 8 bases, and 14 bases lay between the germline ends. The CDR3 protein is CSAGHLQGYTF. CDR3 nucleotides: TGCAGCGCTGGACACCTCCAGGGCTACACCTTC.

The gene calls are TRBV7-9 and TRBJ2-7; TRBD1 aligns across 9 bases. CDR3 size: 15 residues. Germline V gene data show CDR1 as SEHNR and CDR2 as FQNEAQ (reference sequence). Losses at the gene ends were 1 base for V and 8 bases for J; bases not matched to a gene: 9. CDR3 nucleotide sequence: TGTGCCAGCAGCTTAGTGGGGACAGGGCTAAACAAGCAGTACTTC. It specifies CASSLVGTGLNKQYF.

Ten or more counts support this clonotype. The chain is built from TRBV6-1 and TRBJ2-5; 9 positions agree with TRBD2. Germline V gene lookup returns CDR1 MNHNS and CDR2 SASEGT. The CDR3 is 15 amino acids. The V and J ends lost 6 bases and 4 bases, in that order; junction bases with no gene match: 9. CDR3 in amino acids: CASRTYGLARETQYF. CDR3 sequence (DNA): TGTGCCAGCAGAACCTACGGACTAGCGAGAGAGACCCAGTACTTC.

This clonotype was recorded at least ten times. The chain carries TRBV12-3 or TRBV12-4 and TRBJ2-1; 7 bases agree with TRBD1. The length of the CDR3 is 16 residues. Losses at the gene ends were 5 bases for V and 0 bases for J; bases not matched to a gene: 7. The CDR3 here is CASSPSRGFSYNEQFF. The CDR3 DNA sequence: TGTGCCAGCAGTCCCTCCAGGGGGTTCTCCTACAATGAGCAGTTCTTC.

This clonotype showed up many times. The chain couples TRBV9 to TRBJ2-2, with D perhaps matching TRBD2 (6 bases). The ends were cut back, 0 bases at V and 5 bases at J, with 11 bases in the middle. The CDR3 contains 15 residues. Germline CDR1 is SGDLS and CDR2 is YYNGEE. The CDR3 loop reads CASSVVVGGTGELFF. CDR3 nucleotide sequence: TGTGCCAGCAGCGTAGTTGTGGGAGGTACCGGGGAGCTGTTTTTT.

The sample holds many counts of this clonotype. The rearrangement joins TRBV10-3 to TRBJ2-6; the D gene could be TRBD1 or TRBD2 (5 bases each). The CDR3 runs 16 residues. Trimming took 2 bases from V and 3 from J, leaving 11 bases between them. The germline V gene has CDR1 ENHRY and CDR2 SYGVKD. CDR3 loop: CAISEATGGGANVLTF. The CDR3 DNA sequence: TGTGCCATCAGTGAGGCTACAGGAGGTGGGGCCAACGTCCTGACTTTC.

This clonotype occurred many times. V gene TRBV2 combines with J gene TRBJ2-2; 14 nucleotides match TRBD2. The CDR3 loop spans 15 amino acids. Trimming cost V 7 bases and J 5 bases; bases outside gene matches: 3. Germline V gene lookup returns CDR1 SNHLY and CDR2 FYNNEI. The CDR3 coding sequence is TGTGCCAGCACCCGACTAGCGGGAGGGACCGGGGAGCTGTTTTTT. It specifies CASTRLAGGTGELFF.

A few counts support this clonotype. The chain uses TRBV30 and TRBJ1-5; 10 bases are shared with TRBD1. V trimming: 4 bases; J trimming: 6 bases; junction bases outside the gene matches: 3. CDR1 GTSNPN and CDR2 SVGIG come from the germline V gene (reference sequence). This CDR3 comprises 13 residues. CDR3 nucleotide sequence: TGTGCCTGGAAAGGACAGGGGGTTCAGCCCCAGCATTTT. Its protein product is CAWKGQGVQPQHF.

This clonotype came up many times. The chain uses TRBV2 and TRBJ1-5; 7 bases map to TRBD1. The V and J ends lost 6 bases and 0 bases, in that order; junction bases with no gene match: 5. CDR1 SNHLY and CDR2 FYNNEI come from the germline V gene. This CDR3 is 15 amino acids long. The CDR3, as DNA: TGTGCCAGCAGAGAGACAGGGAGTAGCAATCAGCCCCAGCATTTT. Its protein is CASRETGSSNQPQHF.